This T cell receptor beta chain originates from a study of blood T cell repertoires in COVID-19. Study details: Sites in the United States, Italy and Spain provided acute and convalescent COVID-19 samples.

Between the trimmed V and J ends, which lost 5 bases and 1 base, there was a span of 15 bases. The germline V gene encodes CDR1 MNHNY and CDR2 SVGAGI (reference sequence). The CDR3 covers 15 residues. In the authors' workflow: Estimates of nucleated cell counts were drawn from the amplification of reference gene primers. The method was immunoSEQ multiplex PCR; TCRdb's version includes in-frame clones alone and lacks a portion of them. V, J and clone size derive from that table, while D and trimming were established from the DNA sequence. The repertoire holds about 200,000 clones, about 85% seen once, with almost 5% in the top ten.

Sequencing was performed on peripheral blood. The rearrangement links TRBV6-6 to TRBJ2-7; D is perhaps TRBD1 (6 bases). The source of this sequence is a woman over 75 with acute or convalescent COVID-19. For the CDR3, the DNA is TGTGCCAGCAGTGGAGGACAGACTCGATCCTACGAGCAGTACTTC. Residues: CASSGGQTRSYEQYF.